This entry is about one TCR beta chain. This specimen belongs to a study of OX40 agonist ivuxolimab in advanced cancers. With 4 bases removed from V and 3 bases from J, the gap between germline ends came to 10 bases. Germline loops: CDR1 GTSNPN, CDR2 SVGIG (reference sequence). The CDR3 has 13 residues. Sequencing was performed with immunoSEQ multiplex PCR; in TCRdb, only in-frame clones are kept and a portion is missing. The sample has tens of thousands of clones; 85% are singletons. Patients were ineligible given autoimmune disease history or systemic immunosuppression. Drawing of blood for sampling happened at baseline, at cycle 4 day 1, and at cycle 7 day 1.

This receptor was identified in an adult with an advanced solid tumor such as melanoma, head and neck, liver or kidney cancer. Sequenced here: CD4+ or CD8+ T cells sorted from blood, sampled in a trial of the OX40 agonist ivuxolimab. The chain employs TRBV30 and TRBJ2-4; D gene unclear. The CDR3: CAWKGPDKNIQYF. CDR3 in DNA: TGTGCCTGGAAGGGCCCCGACAAAAACATTCAGTACTTC.